The clone carrying this T cell receptor (beta chain) appeared once. As yet, its antigen is unknown. The table came from immunoSEQ multiplex PCR; TCRdb's copy has only in-frame clones and leaves some out. The sample shows some 180,000 clones, approximately 90% of them seen only once. This record comes from a study of T cell responses to AZD1222 COVID-19 vaccine. At the level of the study: Researchers grouped second doses given at about 4 or about 12 weeks into one pool.

Study results and caveats: The sample set comprised mostly white British donors with more females, and clonal diversity was possibly underestimated.

CDR1 is SGHNT, CDR2 YYREEE, per germline (reference sequence). The trim removed 0 bases at V and 3 bases at J, leaving 4 bases unmatched. The CDR3 is made up of 15 amino acids. V is TRBV5-4 and J is TRBJ2-7; 9 nucleotides line up with TRBD2. Sequenced here: peripheral blood, sampled on day 0 of AZD1222 vaccination. The source is an adult in good health. CDR3 amino acids: CASSLARAGGYEQYF. CDR3 DNA: TGTGCCAGCAGCTTGGCTCGAGCGGGGGGCTACGAGCAGTACTTC.